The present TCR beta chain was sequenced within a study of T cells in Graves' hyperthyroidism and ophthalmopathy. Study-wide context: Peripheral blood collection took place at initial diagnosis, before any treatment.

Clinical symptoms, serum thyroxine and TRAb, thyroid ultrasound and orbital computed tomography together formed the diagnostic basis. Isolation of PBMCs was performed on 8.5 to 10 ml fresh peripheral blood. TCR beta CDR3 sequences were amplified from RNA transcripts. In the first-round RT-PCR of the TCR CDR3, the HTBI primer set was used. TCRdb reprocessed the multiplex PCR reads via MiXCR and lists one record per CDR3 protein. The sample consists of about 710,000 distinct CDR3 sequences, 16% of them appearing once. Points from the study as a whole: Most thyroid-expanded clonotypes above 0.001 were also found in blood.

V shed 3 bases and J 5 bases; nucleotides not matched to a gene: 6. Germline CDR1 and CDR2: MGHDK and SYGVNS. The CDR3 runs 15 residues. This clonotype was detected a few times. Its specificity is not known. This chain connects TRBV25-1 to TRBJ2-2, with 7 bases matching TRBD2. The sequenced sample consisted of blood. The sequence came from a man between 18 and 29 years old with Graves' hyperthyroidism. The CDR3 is CASSDPGRGTGELFF. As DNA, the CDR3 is TGTGCCAGCAGTGATCCGGGGAGGGGTACCGGGGAGCTGTTTTTT. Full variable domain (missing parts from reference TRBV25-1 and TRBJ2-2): EADIYQTPRYLVIGTGKKITLECSQTMGHDKMYWYQQDPGMELHLIHYSYGVNSTEKGDLSSESTVSRIRTEHFPLTLESARPSHTSQYLCASSDPGRGTGELFFGEGSRLTVL.